What follows are 10 T cell receptor beta chains derived from one specimen sequenced in a study of identical twins. TCRdb reanalysed the 5' RACE reads using MiXCR and keeps one entry per CDR3 protein. In the table there are 540,000 or so distinct CDR3 sequences, around 24% of which are singletons. This same sample was also part of a study on yellow fever vaccine responses in identical twins.

Source material: CD4+ T cells sorted from blood. Receptors were obtained from a young woman in good health.

V and J are TRBV3-1 and TRBJ1-1, with a possible D match to TRBD1 (5 bases). The CDR3 has 17 residues. Deletions cut 2 bases from V and 4 bases from J, with 20 bases between. Germline V lookup: CDR1 LGHDT, CDR2 YNNKEL (reference sequence). Written as DNA, the CDR3 is TGTGCCAGCAGCCAATTTCTTAGGAGGGGCAGGGCCACTGAAGCTTTCTTT. Translated: CASSQFLRRGRATEAFF. The full variable domain, in which reference TRBV3-1 and TRBJ1-1 provide the parts outside the CDR3, is DTAVSQTPKYLVTQMGNDKSIKCEQNLGHDTMYWYKQDSKKFLKIMFSYNNKELIINETVPNRFSPKSPDKAHLNLHINSLELGDSAVYFCASSQFLRRGRATEAFFGQGTRLTVV.

V gene TRBV11-3 combines with J gene TRBJ2-5; 12 nucleotides match TRBD2. CDR1 is SGHNT, CDR2 YENEEA, per germline. Trimming took 1 base from V and 3 from J; bases not matched to a gene: 6. CDR3 size: 17 residues. The CDR3: CASSLALRLAGEETQYF. The CDR3, as DNA: TGTGCCAGCAGCTTAGCCCTGAGACTAGCGGGGGAAGAGACCCAGTACTTC.

This chain joins TRBV9 and TRBJ2-2; D may correspond to TRBD1 or TRBD2 (6 bases each). Germline CDR1 SGDLS, CDR2 YYNGEE. The V end lost 0 bases, the J end lost 4 bases, and 13 bases lay between the germline ends. CDR3 length: 16 residues. The CDR3 coding sequence is TGTGCCAGCAGCGTAGCTGGGGGGCGCGCCACCGGGGAGCTGTTTTTT. Translation: CASSVAGGRATGELFF.

CDR3 in DNA: TGCGCCAGCAGGAAGATAGGGGTCTCTGGAAACACCATATATTTT. It yields the protein CASRKIGVSGNTIYF. The rearrangement links TRBV10-2 to TRBJ1-3; D perhaps matches TRBD1 (5 bases). V was clipped by 6 bases and J by 0 bases, with 12 bases between them. The CDR3 is 15 amino acids. Germline V CDR1 and CDR2: WSHSY, SAAADI.

The chain is built from TRBV15 and TRBJ2-3; no clear D gene. Germline loops: CDR1 LNHNV, CDR2 YYDKDF (reference sequence). V lost 2 bases, J lost 4 bases, and 4 bases lay in between. There are 12 residues in the CDR3. The CDR3 nucleotides read TGTGCCACCAGCAGATACGCAGATACGCAGTATTTT. It codes for CATSRYADTQYF.

The J gene is TRBJ2-1, the V gene TRBV7-2, with 9 bases matching TRBD2. The V gene's germline CDR1 is SGHTA and CDR2 FQGNSA. This CDR3 is 15 amino acids long. J gave up 6 bases and V 2 bases, and 5 bases lay outside the gene matches. CDR3 bases: TGTGCCAGCAGCTTATTCGGGACTAGCAGCAATGAGCAGTTCTTC. Amino acid sequence: CASSLFGTSSNEQFF.

The chain carries TRBV27 and TRBJ2-3, with 8 bases identical to TRBD2. The germline V gene encodes CDR1 MNHEY and CDR2 SMNVEV (reference sequence). V dropped 7 bases and J dropped 5; count of bases not matched to a gene: 14. This CDR3 has 16 amino acids. CDR3 region: CASKQPREGLGDTQYF. The CDR3 coding sequence is TGTGCCAGCAAACAACCTCGGGAGGGCCTAGGAGATACGCAGTATTTT.

CDR3 sequence: CSARVPGTSAEQFF. CDR3 bases: TGCAGTGCTAGAGTCCCCGGGACTAGCGCAGAGCAGTTCTTC. This chain connects TRBV20-1 to TRBJ2-1; 10 positions match TRBD2. CDR1 is DFQATT, CDR2 SNEGSKA, per germline (reference sequence). The CDR3 is made up of 14 amino acids. J gave up 10 bases and V 1 base, and 7 bases lay outside the gene matches.

The gene calls are TRBV7-9 and TRBJ1-1; D ambiguous. Germline CDR1 is SEHNR and CDR2 is FQNEAQ (reference sequence). V dropped 2 bases and J dropped 11 bases, with 9 bases sitting between them. This CDR3 is 11 amino acids long. In DNA, the CDR3 is TGTGCCAGCAGCTTACTTGTGGGCGCTTTCTTT. This codes for CASSLLVGAFF.

J is TRBJ1-4 and V is TRBV29-1; D gene unclear. The CDR3 length is 12 residues. V lost 2 bases and J lost 3, with 4 bases in between. CDR1 and CDR2 (germline): SQVTM, ANQGSEA. The CDR3: CSVERPNEKLFF. CDR3 nucleotide sequence: TGCAGCGTTGAACGGCCTAATGAAAAACTGTTTTTT.